One T cell receptor (beta chain) is described in this entry. The data were taken from a study of T cell changes during pregnancy in multiple sclerosis. Measured with immunoSEQ multiplex PCR; TCRdb has only the in-frame clones, and not every one. The sample lists about 67,000 clones, roughly 90% occurring once. This CDR3 has 16 amino acids. The germline V gene encodes CDR1 SGHDT and CDR2 YYEEEE. With 4 bases removed from V and 7 bases from J, the gap between germline ends came to 21 bases. The chain couples TRBV5-6 to TRBJ2-1, with a tentative D call TRBD1 (6 bases). This sequence originates from a female donor in good health, enrolled as a control in a pregnancy study. Sequenced material: peripheral blood, taken in the first trimester of pregnancy. The CDR3, as DNA: TGTGCCAGCAGCGCAAAACAGGGTAATTTAGTGAATGAGCAGTTCTTC. Its translation is CASSAKQGNLVNEQFF.